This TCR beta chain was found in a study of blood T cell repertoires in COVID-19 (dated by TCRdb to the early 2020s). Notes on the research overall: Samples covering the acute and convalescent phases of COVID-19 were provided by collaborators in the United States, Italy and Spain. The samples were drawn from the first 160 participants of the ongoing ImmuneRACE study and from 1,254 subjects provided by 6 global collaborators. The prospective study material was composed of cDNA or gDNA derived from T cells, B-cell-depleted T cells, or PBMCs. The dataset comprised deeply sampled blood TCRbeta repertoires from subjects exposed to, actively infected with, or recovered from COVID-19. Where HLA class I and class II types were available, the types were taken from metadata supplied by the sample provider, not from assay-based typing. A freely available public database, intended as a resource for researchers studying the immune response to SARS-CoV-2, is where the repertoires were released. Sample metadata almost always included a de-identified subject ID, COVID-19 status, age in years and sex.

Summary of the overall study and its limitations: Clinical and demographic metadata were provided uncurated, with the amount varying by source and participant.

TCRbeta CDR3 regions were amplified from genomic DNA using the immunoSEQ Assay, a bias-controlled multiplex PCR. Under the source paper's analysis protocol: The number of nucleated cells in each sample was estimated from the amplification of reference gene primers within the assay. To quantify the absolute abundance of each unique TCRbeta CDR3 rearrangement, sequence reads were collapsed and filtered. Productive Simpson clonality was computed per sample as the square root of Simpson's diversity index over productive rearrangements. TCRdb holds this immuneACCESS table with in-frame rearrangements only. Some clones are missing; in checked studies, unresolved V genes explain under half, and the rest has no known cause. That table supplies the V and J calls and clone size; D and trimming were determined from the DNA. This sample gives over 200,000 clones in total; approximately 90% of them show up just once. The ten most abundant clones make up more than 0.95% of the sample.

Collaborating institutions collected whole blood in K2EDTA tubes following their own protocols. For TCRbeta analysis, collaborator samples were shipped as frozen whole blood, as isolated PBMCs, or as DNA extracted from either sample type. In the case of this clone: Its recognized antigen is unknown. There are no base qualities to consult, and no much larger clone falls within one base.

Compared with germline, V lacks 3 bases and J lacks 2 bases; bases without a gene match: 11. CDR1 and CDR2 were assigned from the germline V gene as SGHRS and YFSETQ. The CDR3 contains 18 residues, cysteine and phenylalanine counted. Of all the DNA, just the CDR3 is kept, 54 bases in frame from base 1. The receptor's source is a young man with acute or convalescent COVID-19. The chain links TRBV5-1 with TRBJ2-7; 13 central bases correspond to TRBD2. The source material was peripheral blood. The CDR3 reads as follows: CASSWGSLTSGRAYEQYF. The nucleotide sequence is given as TGCGCCAGCAGCTGGGGCTCCTTAACTAGCGGGAGGGCCTACGAGCAGTACTTC.